The 30 T cell receptor beta chains below all came from one sample that was sequenced in a study of shared clonotypes between healthy human individuals. Measured with immunoSEQ multiplex PCR; TCRdb has only the in-frame clones, and not every one. The data show about 490,000 clones, with 81% seen just once and about 13% held by the top ten. The material sequenced was PBMCs. These receptors were collected from a woman between 40 and 55 years old in good health. Some clones in this sample may be carry-over from other donors' samples.

The rearrangement uses TRBV18 and TRBJ2-3; TRBD2 aligns across 8 bases. The germline V gene has CDR1 KGHSH and CDR2 LQKENI. CDR3 length: 15 residues. Trimming cost V 3 bases and J 6 bases; bases outside gene matches: 8. The CDR3: CASSPGTRPIDTQYF. The CDR3, as DNA: TGTGCCAGCTCACCGGGGACTAGGCCCATCGATACGCAGTATTTT. The full variable domain, completed using reference TRBV18 and TRBJ2-3, is NAGVMQNPRHLVRRRGQEARLRCSPMKGHSHVYWYRQLPEEGLKFMVYLQKENIIDESGMPKERFSAEFPKEGPSILRIQQVVRGDSAAYFCASSPGTRPIDTQYFGPGTRLTVL.

This CDR3 is CASSPWGEAGVNTGELFF. The CDR3, as DNA: TGTGCCAGCAGCCCGTGGGGGGAGGCAGGGGTGAACACCGGGGAGCTGTTTTTT. This chain uses TRBV4-2 with TRBJ2-2; D could derive from TRBD1 or TRBD2 (6 bases each). CDR3 size: 18 residues. V was shortened by 4 bases and J by 1 base, with 19 bases between the two germline ends. In germline, CDR1 is LGHNA, CDR2 YNFKEQ.

The genes are TRBV2 and TRBJ2-3; 8 positions agree with TRBD2. Trimming at V came to 7 bases and at J to 0 bases, leaving 3 bases not matched to a gene. Germline-derived CDR1 and CDR2 are SNHLY and FYNNEI. The CDR3 has 14 amino acids. CDR3 bases: TGTGCCAGCAAAGCGGGGGTTAGCACAGATACGCAGTATTTT. Amino acid sequence: CASKAGVSTDTQYF.

The table lists this clone with a few counts. The sample has other DNA sequences that encode this CDR3 too. The rearrangement joins TRBV7-2 to TRBJ2-2; TRBD2 aligns across 14 bases. V lost 5 bases and J lost 5; bases outside the gene matches: 4. CDR3 size: 16 residues. Germline V gene sequence: CDR1 SGHTA, CDR2 FQGNSA. This chain's CDR3 is CASSPRTSGRTGELFF. The CDR3 nucleotides read TGTGCCAGCAGCCCGCGGACTAGCGGGAGGACCGGGGAGCTGTTTTTT.

A single count supports this clone. This sequence is one base from a far larger clone and is likely a read error. The rearrangement links TRBV5-6 to TRBJ1-2, with TRBD1 as a possible D gene (6 bases). Germline V CDR1 and CDR2: SGHDT, YYEEEE. This CDR3 is built from 15 residues. With 4 bases removed from V and 4 bases from J, the gap between germline ends came to 17 bases. The CDR3 region is CASSSETRGVYGYTF. The CDR3 coding sequence is TGTGCCAGCAGCAGTGAGACCAGGGGAGTCTATGGCTACACCTTC.

The DNA of the CDR3 is TGTGCCAGCAGCCGGCCGGGCTTTGTTTACGAGCAGTACTTC. Translation: CASSRPGFVYEQYF. The chain joins TRBV7-9 to TRBJ2-7; D remains unclear. The germline V and J ends were trimmed by 5 bases and 4 bases, with 15 bases remaining between them. This CDR3 is built from 14 residues. Germline CDR1 and CDR2: SEHNR and FQNEAQ (reference sequence). The whole variable domain, remainder taken from reference TRBV7-9 and TRBJ2-7, is DTGVSQNPRHKITKRGQNVTFRCDPISEHNRLYWYRQTLGQGPEFLTYFQNEAQLEKSRLLSDRFSAERPKGSFSTLEIQRTEQGDSAMYLCASSRPGFVYEQYFGPGTRLTVT.

In the case of this clone: A far more abundant clone sits one base away, making this likely a read error. The chain links TRBV30 to TRBJ1-2; D not resolved. The CDR3 consists of 13 residues. CDR1 and CDR2 (germline): GTSNPN, SVGIG (reference sequence). As DNA, the CDR3 is TGTGCCTGGAGTGAGATGACTCACTATGGCTACCCCTTC. Its translation is CAWSEMTHYGYPF.

DNA of the CDR3: TGTGCCAGCTCACCACGTTTTGCGGGTGCCATCCCTAACACTGAAGCTTTCTTT. Protein sequence: CASSPRFAGAIPNTEAFF. V gene TRBV18 combines with J gene TRBJ1-1; D uncertain. Germline V gene data show CDR1 as KGHSH and CDR2 as LQKENI. V was pared by 1 base and J by 2 bases, with 20 bases between. The CDR3 extends over 18 amino acids.

As concerns this clone: This sequence is one base from a far larger clone and is likely a read error. Other DNA sequences within the sample encode an identical CDR3. The CDR3 reads CASRPGTSGFTGELFF. CDR3 coding DNA: TGTGCTAGCAGGCCCGGGACTAGCGGTTTTACCGGGGAGCTGTTTTTT. This rearrangement joins TRBV5-4 to TRBJ2-2; TRBD2 agrees at 11 bases. The CDR3 loop spans 16 amino acids. Per germline, CDR1 SGHNT and CDR2 YYREEE (reference sequence).

The count of this clone is one. The V gene is TRBV4-2, the J gene TRBJ2-3; TRBD2 aligns across 9 bases. Germline CDR1 LGHNA, CDR2 YNFKEQ. V lost 1 base to trimming and J lost 2 bases; unmatched junction nucleotides: 10. This CDR3 region has 18 residues. Here the CDR3 DNA reads TGTGCCAGCAGCCAAGCCAAGCTAGGCGGGAGGGCCACAGATACGCAGTATTTT. Protein sequence: CASSQAKLGGRATDTQYF.

The J gene is TRBJ2-7, the V gene TRBV28, with 11 nucleotides matching TRBD1. The CDR3 is 17 amino acids. CDR1 is MDHEN and CDR2 is SYDVKM in the germline V gene. Losses at the gene ends were 6 bases for V and 1 base for J; bases not matched to a gene: 11. Here the CDR3 reads CASSSAGQGAGSYEQYF. The CDR3 region has the DNA TGTGCCAGCAGCTCTGCTGGACAGGGGGCAGGATCCTACGAGCAGTACTTC. Variable domain in full (rest from reference TRBV28 and TRBJ2-7): DVKVTQSSRYLVKRTGEKVFLECVQDMDHENMFWYRQDPGLGLRLIYFSYDVKMKEKGDIPEGYSVSREKKERFSLILESASTNQTSMYLCASSSAGQGAGSYEQYFGPGTRLTVT.

The chain is built from TRBV19 and TRBJ2-3, with D perhaps given as TRBD1 or TRBD2 (5 bases each). V was cut by 6 bases and J by 6 bases, with 13 bases left in between. Germline V lookup: CDR1 LNHDA, CDR2 SQIVND (reference sequence). The CDR3 is made up of 13 amino acids. The CDR3 is CASRGPIFDTQYF. As DNA, the CDR3 is TGTGCCAGTAGGGGACCGATTTTTGATACGCAGTATTTT.

The chain recombines TRBV5-6 with TRBJ1-2; D is undetermined. Germline lookup yields CDR1 SGHDT and CDR2 YYEEEE. The CDR3 is made up of 12 amino acids. Trimming took 1 base from V and 4 from J, leaving 5 bases between them. CDR3 DNA: TGTGCCAGCAGCTTGTATAGCTATGGCTACACCTTC. Translated, it gives CASSLYSYGYTF. Using reference TRBV5-6 and TRBJ1-2 for the parts outside the CDR3, the full variable domain is DAGVTQSPTHLIKTRGQQVTLRCSPKSGHDTVSWYQQALGQGPQFIFQYYEEEERQRGNFPDRFSGHQFPNYSSELNVNALLLGDSALYLCASSLYSYGYTFGSGTRLTVV.

In the case of this clone: A far larger clone is only one base removed, so a read error is likely. The rearrangement uses TRBV29-1 and TRBJ1-2; 8 bases agree with TRBD1. V shed 0 bases, J shed 12 bases, and the junction held 12 bases outside the gene matches. The CDR3 is made up of 14 amino acids. CDR1 is SQVTM, CDR2 ANQGSEA, per germline. CDR3 in DNA: TGCAGCGTTGAAGATTATAGCAGGGGGCTCGGCCACACCTTC. The encoded protein is CSVEDYSRGLGHTF.

Notes on this clone: A far larger clone is one base from this, pointing to a likely read error. This CDR3 is also generated by other DNA sequences in the sample. V is TRBV5-1 and J is TRBJ1-3, with D unresolved. From germline, CDR1 is SGHRS and CDR2 YFSETQ. The CDR3 spans 17 residues. CDR3 sequence (DNA): TGCGCTAGCAGCTTGGCGCCCGCTGGCACCTCTGGAAACACCATATATTTT. Its protein product is CASSLAPAGTSGNTIYF.

V is TRBV6-6 and J is TRBJ2-3, with 9 bases identical to TRBD2. CDR1 and CDR2 (germline): MNHNY, SVGAGI (reference sequence). V lost 0 bases and J lost 1; bases outside the gene matches: 2. The length of the CDR3 is 16 residues. The CDR3 region is CASSYSLAGRTDTQYF. DNA for the CDR3: TGTGCCAGCAGTTACTCGCTAGCGGGGCGCACAGATACGCAGTATTTT.

The J gene is TRBJ1-1, the V gene TRBV5-1, with 7 bases lining up with TRBD1. V gave up 3 bases and J gave up 2 bases; unmatched junction bases: 4. The CDR3 length is 14 residues. Per the germline V gene, CDR1 is SGHRS and CDR2 is YFSETQ. The DNA for the CDR3 is TGCGCCAGCAGCTGGGACAGAACCAACACTGAAGCTTTCTTT. This sequence encodes CASSWDRTNTEAFF.

In its sample, this clone was seen a few times. A far larger clone is only one base removed, so a read error is likely. The rearrangement joins TRBV20-1 to TRBJ1-1, with D hard to call. The V gene's germline CDR1 is DFQATT and CDR2 SNEGSKA (reference sequence). This CDR3 comprises 11 residues. Trimming took off 6 bases at V and 3 bases at J, with 8 bases between the two ends. CDR3 nucleotide sequence: TGCAGTGCGCTTCAGGACACTGAAGCTTTCTTT. It yields the protein CSALQDTEAFF.

The chain carries TRBV2 and TRBJ2-7, with 8 positions matching TRBD2. The J segment lost 6 bases and the V segment lost 4 bases, leaving 8 bases of the junction unmatched. This CDR3 region has 14 residues. Germline V gene lookup returns CDR1 SNHLY and CDR2 FYNNEI. The CDR3 nucleotides read TGTGCCAGCAGTGGAGGAGCGGGAGCCCGCGAGCAGTACTTC. As protein: CASSGGAGAREQYF.

As to this clone: A far larger clone is off by one base, so a read error is likely. The chain couples TRBV30 to TRBJ2-5; D remains ambiguous. The CDR3 has 13 amino acids. Germline V CDR1 and CDR2: GTSNPN, SVGIG (reference sequence). In DNA, the CDR3 is TGTGCCTGGTGTGTATCCCTAAGTGAGACCCAGTACTTC. It is translated as CAWCVSLSETQYF.

The chain recombines TRBV6-5 with TRBJ2-2; no definite D call. Germline-derived CDR1 and CDR2 are MNHEY and SVGAGI. There are 15 residues in the CDR3. V lost 4 bases to trimming and J lost 5 bases, with 14 bases between them. The CDR3 protein is CASSFRRQTTGELFF. CDR3 DNA: TGTGCCAGCAGTTTCAGGCGGCAGACTACCGGGGAGCTGTTTTTT.

V gene TRBV7-8 combines with J gene TRBJ1-1, with D possibly matching TRBD1 (6 bases). Between the trimmed V and J ends, which lost 1 base and 8 bases, there was a span of 11 bases. Germline CDR1 and CDR2: SGHVS and FQNEAQ. CDR3 length equals 13 residues. Written as DNA, the CDR3 is TGTGCCAGCAGCTTAGGGGGGCGGGGAGAAGCTTTCTTT. This encodes CASSLGGRGEAFF.

Regarding this clone: A much larger clone lies one base from this, so it may be a read error. The chain joins TRBV5-1 to TRBJ2-2; TRBD1 matches 10 bases. CDR3 length: 15 amino acids. In germline, CDR1 is SGHRS, CDR2 YFSETQ. The CDR3 is CTSSQGTGVTGELFF. The CDR3 coding sequence is TGCACCAGCAGTCAGGGGACAGGGGTCACCGGGGAGCTGTTTTTT.

This chain uses TRBV6-5 with TRBJ1-2; D ambiguous. Trimming cost V 2 bases and J 13 bases, with 11 bases left between them. Germline CDR1 and CDR2: MNHEY and SVGAGI. CDR3 length equals 11 residues. The CDR3 region has the DNA TGTGCCAGCAGTTACGAGGGCAGCTGCACCTTC. Its translation is CASSYEGSCTF.

In regard to this clone: The sample carries other DNA sequences with the same CDR3. The V gene is TRBV15, the J gene TRBJ2-1; TRBD1 matches at 7 bases. J lost 9 bases, V lost 0 bases, and 11 bases had no gene match. The CDR3 totals 16 residues. From germline, CDR1 is LNHNV and CDR2 YYDKDF (reference sequence). CDR3 nucleotide sequence: TGTGCCACCAGCAGAGATCTACTGGACAGGACGTTTGAGCAGTTCTTC. Translated, it gives CATSRDLLDRTFEQFF.

The chain combines TRBV7-2 with TRBJ2-1; D may be TRBD2 (5 bases). CDR1 is SGHTA and CDR2 is FQGNSA in the germline V gene. Trimming shortened V by 1 base and J by 3 bases, and 16 bases separated the two germline ends. This CDR3 region has 17 residues. The DNA of the CDR3 is TGTGCCAGCAGCTTAGACGTCGTTGTTCGGGGCTACAATGAGCAGTTCTTC. This gives the protein CASSLDVVVRGYNEQFF.

The chain employs TRBV5-6 and TRBJ2-1; 9 bases fit TRBD2. CDR3 length: 15 residues. The V gene end was trimmed by 1 base and the J gene end by 4 bases; junction bases not matched to a gene: 3. The germline V gene encodes CDR1 SGHDT and CDR2 YYEEEE. CDR3 bases: TGTGCCAGCAGCTTGCGACTAGCGGAGTACAATGAGCAGTTCTTC. It specifies CASSLRLAEYNEQFF.

The CDR3 nucleotides read TGTGCCAGCAGCTTTGGGCCACTTCAGAAGACCCAGTACTTC. Protein product: CASSFGPLQKTQYF. The gene calls are TRBV5-4 and TRBJ2-5; no firm D call. V dropped 2 bases and J dropped 6 bases, with 14 bases sitting between them. The CDR3 is 14 residues long. Germline CDR1 and CDR2: SGHNT and YYREEE (reference sequence).

The rearrangement joins TRBV6-1 to TRBJ1-1, with D tentatively TRBD1 (6 bases). Per germline, CDR1 MNHNS and CDR2 SASEGT. This CDR3 comprises 14 residues. Trimming took off 7 bases at V and 4 bases at J, with 16 bases between the two ends. The CDR3 bases are TGTGCCAGCACCCACGGGGGCGCGATCACTGAAGCTTTCTTT. Translating gives CASTHGGAITEAFF.

As to this clone: This is likely an artifact of a read error, given a far larger clone one base away. Other nucleotide sequences in the sample specify the same CDR3. The rearrangement uses TRBV4-1 and TRBJ1-1; possibly TRBD1 for D (6 bases). The CDR3 has 13 residues. Germline CDR1 MGHRA, CDR2 YSYEKL. Here the CDR3 DNA reads TGCGCCAGCAGCCGAGGACAGAGCACTGAAGCCTTCTTT. Translated, it gives CASSRGQSTEAFF.